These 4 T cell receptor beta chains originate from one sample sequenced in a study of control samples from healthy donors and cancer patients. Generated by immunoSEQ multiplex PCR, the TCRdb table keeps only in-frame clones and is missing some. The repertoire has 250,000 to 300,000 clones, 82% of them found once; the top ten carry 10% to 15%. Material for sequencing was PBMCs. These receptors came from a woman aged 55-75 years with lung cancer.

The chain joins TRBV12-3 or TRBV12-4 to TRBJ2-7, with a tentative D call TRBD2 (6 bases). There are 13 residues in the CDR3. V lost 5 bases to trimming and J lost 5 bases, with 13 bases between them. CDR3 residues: CASSRLGGDEQYF. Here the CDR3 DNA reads TGTGCCAGCAGTCGCCTAGGAGGGGACGAGCAGTACTTC.

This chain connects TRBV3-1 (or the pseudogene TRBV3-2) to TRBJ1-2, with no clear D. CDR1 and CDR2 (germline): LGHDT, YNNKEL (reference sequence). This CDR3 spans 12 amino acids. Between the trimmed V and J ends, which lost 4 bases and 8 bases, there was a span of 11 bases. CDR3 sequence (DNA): TGTGCCAGCAGCCTGTTACTATCCGGCTACACCTTC. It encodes CASSLLLSGYTF.

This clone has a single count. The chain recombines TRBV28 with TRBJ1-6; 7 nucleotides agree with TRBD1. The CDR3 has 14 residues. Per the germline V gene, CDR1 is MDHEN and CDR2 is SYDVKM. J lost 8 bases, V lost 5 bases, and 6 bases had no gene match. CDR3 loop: CASSVTGYDSPLHF. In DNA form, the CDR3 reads TGTGCCAGCAGTGTGACAGGGTATGATTCACCCCTCCACTTT.

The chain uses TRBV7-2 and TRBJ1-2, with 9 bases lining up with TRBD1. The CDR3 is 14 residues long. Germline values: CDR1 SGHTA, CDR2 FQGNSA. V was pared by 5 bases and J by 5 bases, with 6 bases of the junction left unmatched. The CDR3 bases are TGTGCCAGCAGCCCGGGACAGGGAGAATATGGCTACACCTTC. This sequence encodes CASSPGQGEYGYTF. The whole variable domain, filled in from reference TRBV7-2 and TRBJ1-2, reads GAGVSQSPSNKVTEKGKDVELRCDPISGHTALYWYRQSLGQGLEFLIYFQGNSAPDKSGLPSDRFSAERTGGSVSTLTIQRTQQEDSAVYLCASSPGQGEYGYTFGSGTRLTVV.